This TCR beta chain was found in a study of graft-versus-host responses after intestinal transplantation. With respect to this clone: Its antigen is unidentified.

Trimming removed 0 bases from V and 4 bases from J, with 13 bases in between. Germline values: CDR1 SGHNT, CDR2 YYREEE (reference sequence). The CDR3 is 15 residues long. Only in-frame clones appear in the TCRdb table, and some are missing; sequencing was by immunoSEQ multiplex PCR. Here the sample spans approximately 120,000 clones, roughly nine tenths being singletons. The source was unstimulated CD4+ T cells sorted from spleen or lymph node cells, collected before intestinal transplant. This TCR was recovered from a human donor who received an intestinal transplant. V gene TRBV5-4 combines with J gene TRBJ1-2, with a tentative D call TRBD1 (5 bases). CDR3 nucleotide sequence: TGTGCCAGCAGCTTGGCCGGGTTTGGGGGCTATGGCTACACCTTC. Its protein product is CASSLAGFGGYGYTF.